This T cell receptor beta chain was sequenced for a study of cytomegalovirus exposure and HLA in healthy donors (dated by TCRdb to between 2016 and 2019). Regarding the research as a whole: An earlier analysis of roughly 500 of the donors reported about 250 Gb of sequence data and 117 million unique TCR beta sequences from 190 million or so T cells. Approximately 310 gigabases of sequencing data and 78 million or so unique TCR sequences were included in an early release covering several hundred HLA-typed donors. An earlier analysis of around 540 of the donors applied high-throughput TCR beta sequencing to assess whether each TCR beta V gene segment acted as functional or pseudogenic. Rather than using new phenotypic data, the later analysis identified candidate immune exposures from TCR beta sequences and from how often those sequences occurred across donors. A later analysis re-examined previously published TCR beta repertoires from roughly 650 donors and added high-resolution HLA genotyping to investigate patterns of TCR occurrence. The study profiled the T cell repertoires of about 640 subjects by immunosequencing and related them to cytomegalovirus serostatus. Class I and class II HLA loci were covered by the typing at four-digit resolution. In a later genetic analysis, genome-wide SNP genotypes for about three fifths of the roughly 670 donors were used, and that subset was treated as a discovery cohort. Typing coverage varied by locus: 629-630 donors for A, B, C, DRB1 and DQB1; approximately 500 for DQA1; around 610 for DPA1; under 490 for DPB1. Donor age, sex, ethnicity and CMV serostatus were compiled together with the repertoire data. Of the roughly 420 genotyped donors, 65% to 90% were placed in the genetic ancestry cluster associated with self-reported Caucasian donors. The study aimed to test whether signatures of past pathogen exposure could be identified by cataloging public T cell receptors. Every discovery cohort repertoire had been produced on one sequencing platform. Among around 400 genotyped donors of the cohort, an average of roughly 240,000 unique TCR beta nucleotide sequences were sequenced per donor, around 18% of them non-productive. A handful of DR-DQ haplotypes were handled as single units for association and clustering because linkage in the cohort was strong. The study combined high-throughput TCR immunosequencing, statistical association of individual TCRs with disease status, and machine learning to predict cytomegalovirus infection status. Besides the first cohort of around 670 subjects, a separate validation cohort made up of some 110 different subjects was used.

Trimmed from V: 6 bases; trimmed from J: 2 bases; junction bases lacking a gene match: 7. From its cysteine to its phenylalanine, the CDR3 spans 15 amino acids. Just CDR3 DNA is preserved here, 45 bases in frame from base 1. CDR1 is given as SNHLY and CDR2 as FYNNEI, both from the germline V gene. With regard to this clone: Its antigen remains unidentified. Within one base of it there is no much larger clone, and no base qualities were kept.

Libraries came from the immunoSEQ multiplex PCR assay. For the multiplex PCR, a mixture combining 60 forward primers for TCR Vbeta segments and 13 reverse primers for TCR Jbeta segments was used. A multiplex PCR assay on genomic DNA amplified the CDR3 region of rearranged TCR beta genes. The amplified TCR beta libraries were sequenced on the Illumina HiSeq System as 87-base-pair reads. The authors' analysis ran thus. Across the 600 to 700 repertoires, a later analysis counted approximately 83 million unique TCR beta chains, 8.5 million to 12 million of which were shared by at least two donors. A nearest-neighbor algorithm error-corrected the raw reads and collapsed the reads into unique sequences, merging closely related sequences to remove PCR and sequencing errors. Alignment of CDR3 sequences to IMGT reference sequences was used to assign V, D and J gene segments. For a sequence to be retained, a match of at least six nucleotides was required to both a V gene segment and a J gene segment. Rearrangements were called productive when the CDR3 lacked stop codons and stayed in frame with V and J; all others were non-productive. Following IMGT convention, CDR3 was defined as the stretch from the second conserved V-encoded cysteine up to the conserved J-encoded phenylalanine. The earlier analysis of approximately 590 of the donors excluded any sequence lacking an unambiguous match to a single V gene segment. An earlier analysis of a few hundred of the donors called V segments functional above 56.7% productive rearrangements and segregating when the between-donor standard deviation exceeded 5%. A statistical classification framework was developed to diagnose cytomegalovirus status using the catalog of TCR beta chain sequences. V and J gene assignment, in a later analysis, came from comparing TCR nucleotide sequences with IMGT/GENE-DB human TR gene sequences. A later analysis assigned CDR3 sequences and most-parsimonious VDJ recombination scenarios with the TCRdist pipeline. In a later analysis, every TCR beta chain was defined by the combination of its CDR3 amino acid sequence and its V-gene family, and reads without a unique V-gene family were dropped. In a later analysis, 450 to 600 highly shared, low-generation-probability nucleotide sequences were removed to address suspected cross-contamination and a sequencing artifact. A later analysis calculated a clonal expansion index for each public chain from normalized within-repertoire ranks of inferred template counts. In a later analysis, generation probabilities were computed with a VDJ recombination model fitted to out-of-frame rearrangements, and the resulting probabilities were checked against IGoR. In a later analysis, TCR-TCR, TCR-HLA and TCR-CMV co-occurrence was scored with hypergeometric tests, and a repertoire-size bias correction was applied to TCR pairs. In a later analysis, false discovery rates were estimated by permuting HLA or CMV assignments 20 times. In a later analysis, co-occurring TCRs were grouped using DBSCAN, and TCRdist sequence similarity was added for clustering within HLA-allele-positive subsets. Repertoires with fewer than 30,000 or more than 120,000 public chains were left out of co-occurrence clustering, as were a few repertoires with anomalous nucleotide sharing. Not all clones reach the TCRdb copy of this immuneACCESS table, which keeps in-frame sequences only. Checked studies attribute under half of the gap to unresolved V genes and leave the rest unexplained. That table furnishes V, J and clone size, whereas the DNA furnished D and trimming. The sample records some 180,000 clones, around 77% of which are singletons. The ten largest clones add up to 1.5% to 2% of the sample.

The paper as a whole reports these results and caveats: The sequencing pipeline was judged likely to have produced a cluster of highly shared sequence variants as a technical artifact. The study gave a list of about 160 TCR beta chains associated with cytomegalovirus. An earlier analysis of approximately 540 of the donors showed that most TCR beta V segments appeared in productive rearrangements either about 87% or about 30% of the time, which broadly matched IMGT annotations. A later genetic analysis reported fewer N-insertions in productive TCRs among donors in an Asian-associated ancestry cluster than the approximately 670-donor mean. Roughly 15 rarely observed V segments, including chromosome 9 orphons, were excluded from the earlier analysis of approximately 500 of the donors because counts were too low. Compared with equally common non-associated chains, HLA-associated TCR beta chains in a later analysis were more clonally expanded and had lower generation probabilities. The authors suggested that the approach could potentially be generalized to other disease states and immunological phenotypes. Across donors, most TCR sequences were observed very rarely, whereas some public TCRs were present in many individuals. Three of the identified cytomegalovirus-associated TCR beta chains were confirmed in vitro to be specific for cytomegalovirus antigens. Presence/absence analyses assumed roughly uniform sequencing depth across donors, an assumption that may not hold. The classifier was reported to diagnose cytomegalovirus status with high specificity and sensitivity in both the original and validation cohorts. A further reported finding was that TCR beta sequences accurately predicted the HLA-A and HLA-B alleles for most subjects in the first cohort. In a later analysis, TCR association rates were found to vary across HLA loci, with the most associated TCRs seen for DRB1 alleles and the fewest for HLA-C alleles. Because the 87-base-pair reads could not distinguish some IMGT-functional V segments, including TRBV6-2 and TRBV6-3, those segments were excluded. In a later analysis, several top co-occurrence clusters were reported to appear linked to parvovirus B19, influenza, CMV and Epstein-Barr virus. Assigning TCR associations to individual alleles was difficult when HLA alleles, especially DR and DQ, strongly co-occurred. Because some donors lacked HLA typing at each locus, the association tests relied only on the typed subset. An association between a missense DCLRE1C variant and V-gene and J-gene trimming of TCR beta chains was found in a later genetic analysis and replicated in an independent cohort. Linkage disequilibrium might explain the correlated functional status among segregating V segments, but an unknown experimental factor could not be ruled out. The cohort was sequenced for TCR beta chains only, and without alpha or paired-chain data the features that could be detected were limited. A later analysis found that most CMV-associated TCR beta chains appeared HLA-restricted, with HLA associations seemingly driven largely by CMV exposure. For the cohort, immune exposure information was limited to CMV serostatus. In a later analysis, some 17,000 TCR beta sequences were associated with specific HLA alleles at a false discovery rate of 0.05.

The cohort was made up of approximately 670 healthy bone marrow donors. At the time of sampling, all cohort members were nominally healthy, though unrecorded immune exposures were likely present. The donor was CMV seronegative and was included in the group of 352 seronegative cohort members. Every donor gave a peripheral blood sample, and the peripheral blood mononuclear cells from that sample were used for TCR beta sequencing. Genomic DNA was extracted from the blood cell samples with the Qiagen DNeasy Blood Extraction Kit. What was sequenced was PBMCs. The chain couples TRBV2 to TRBJ2-3; 8 bases in between match TRBD2. The source of this sequence is a woman aged 25 to 39 in good health and CMV-seronegative. The CDR3 sequence is CASRPFSGVTDTQYF. The sequenced DNA is TGTGCCAGCAGACCTTTTAGCGGGGTCACAGATACGCAGTATTTT.